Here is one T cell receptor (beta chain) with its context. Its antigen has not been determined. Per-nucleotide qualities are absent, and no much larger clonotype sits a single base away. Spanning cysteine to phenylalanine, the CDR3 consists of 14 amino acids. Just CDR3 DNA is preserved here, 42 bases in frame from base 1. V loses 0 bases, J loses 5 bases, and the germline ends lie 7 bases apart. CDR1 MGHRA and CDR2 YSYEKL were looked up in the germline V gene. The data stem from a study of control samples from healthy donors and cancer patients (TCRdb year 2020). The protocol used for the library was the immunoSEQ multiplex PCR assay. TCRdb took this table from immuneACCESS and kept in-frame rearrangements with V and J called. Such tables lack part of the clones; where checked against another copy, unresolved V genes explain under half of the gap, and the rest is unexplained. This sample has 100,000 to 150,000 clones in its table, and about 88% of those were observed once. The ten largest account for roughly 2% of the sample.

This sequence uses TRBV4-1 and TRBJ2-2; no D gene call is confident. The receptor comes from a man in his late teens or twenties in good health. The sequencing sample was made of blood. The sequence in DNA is TGCGCCAGCAGCCAAGAATTTTGGACCGGGGAGCTGTTTTTT. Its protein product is CASSQEFWTGELFF.